Following are 4 T cell receptor beta chains from one sample sequenced in a study of blood T cell repertoires in COVID-19. The method was immunoSEQ multiplex PCR; TCRdb's version includes in-frame clones alone and lacks a portion of them. Among some 200,000 clones listed, 87% were seen once. The sample was PBMCs or T cells enriched from blood (not recorded which). The receptors were sampled from a man in his late teens or twenties with acute COVID-19.

The CDR3 loop reads CASSPRVTNTGELFF. The CDR3 nucleotides read TGTGCCAGCTCACCGCGGGTCACGAACACCGGGGAGCTGTTTTTT. This sequence joins TRBV18 and TRBJ2-2, with a possible D match to TRBD2 (5 bases). Germline V lookup: CDR1 KGHSH, CDR2 LQKENI. V was pared by 3 bases and J by 0 bases, with 8 bases between. CDR3 size: 15 residues. Filled out from reference TRBV18 and TRBJ2-2, the complete variable domain reads NAGVMQNPRHLVRRRGQEARLRCSPMKGHSHVYWYRQLPEEGLKFMVYLQKENIIDESGMPKERFSAEFPKEGPSILRIQQVVRGDSAAYFCASSPRVTNTGELFFGEGSRLTVL.

The gene calls are TRBV28 and TRBJ2-1; maybe TRBD1 (5 bases). The CDR3 is 14 residues long. From germline, CDR1 is MDHEN and CDR2 SYDVKM. V lost 6 bases to trimming and J lost 8 bases, with 17 bases between them. The CDR3 protein is CASSMVQGADEQFF. The CDR3 bases are TGTGCCAGCAGCATGGTTCAGGGCGCAGATGAGCAGTTCTTC.

The genes are TRBV24-1 and TRBJ1-2; 9 nucleotides align to TRBD1. Trimming cost V 4 bases and J 6 bases; bases outside gene matches: 2. Germline V lookup: CDR1 KGHDR, CDR2 SFDVKD. CDR3 length: 13 residues. The CDR3 DNA sequence: TGTGCCACCAGTGACCGGACAGGGGATGGCTACACCTTC. Its translation: CATSDRTGDGYTF.

V is TRBV27 and J is TRBJ2-1; 9 nucleotides line up with TRBD2. With V trimmed by 6 bases and J by 6 bases, 15 bases remained unmatched. The CDR3 runs to 17 residues. Germline loops: CDR1 MNHEY, CDR2 SMNVEV (reference sequence). Here the CDR3 reads CASSPNAPGLAINEQFF. The CDR3 DNA sequence: TGTGCCAGCAGCCCTAATGCGCCGGGACTAGCCATCAATGAGCAGTTCTTC.